These 21 T cell receptor beta chains were sequenced from one sample in a study of shared clonotypes between healthy human individuals. Libraries were prepared by immunoSEQ multiplex PCR; TCRdb keeps only in-frame clonotypes and omits some of them. The sample has about 2.1 million clones, just over 90% seen once; the top ten hold roughly 1.7%. Naive CD8 cells comprised CD45RO-negative, CCR7-positively selected cells, excluding terminally differentiated effector memory CD45RA+ cells. Source material: naive CD8+ T cells from PBMCs. The receptors derive from a man aged 18 to 29 in good health. Some clones in this sample may be carry-over from other donors' samples.

The rearrangement links TRBV9 to TRBJ2-3; TRBD2 matches at 8 bases. Germline V gene sequence: CDR1 SGDLS, CDR2 YYNGEE. The CDR3 has 18 residues. With V trimmed by 4 bases and J by 1 base, 14 bases remained unmatched. The CDR3 coding sequence is TGTGCCAGCAGCCCTCAAGTTGCGGGAGGCGTGGGCACAGATACGCAGTATTTT. Translated, it gives CASSPQVAGGVGTDTQYF.

The chain joins TRBV10-1 to TRBJ2-1; 9 bases agree with TRBD2. The CDR3 is made up of 19 amino acids. Germline V gene sequence: CDR1 WNHNN, CDR2 SYGVQD (reference sequence). The V and J ends lost 3 bases and 0 bases, in that order; junction bases with no gene match: 12. CDR3 residues: CASSDFATSGQSSYNEQFF. As DNA, the CDR3 is TGCGCCAGCAGTGATTTCGCGACTAGCGGTCAGAGCTCCTACAATGAGCAGTTCTTC.

The chain employs TRBV13 and TRBJ1-1, with D unclear. The CDR3 is 13 amino acids. The V gene's germline CDR1 is PRHDT and CDR2 FYEKMQ (reference sequence). Trimming removed 5 bases from V and 1 base from J, with 8 bases in between. The CDR3 nucleotides read TGTGCCAGCAGCCGGCCGGGGAACACTGAAGCTTTCTTT. This translates into CASSRPGNTEAFF.

This rearrangement joins TRBV28 to TRBJ1-3; D uncertain. V lost 4 bases, J lost 7 bases, and 14 bases lay in between. Germline CDR1 is MDHEN and CDR2 is SYDVKM. The CDR3 is made up of 14 amino acids. This CDR3 is CASSWHSYMNTIYF. CDR3 nucleotides: TGTGCCAGCAGTTGGCACAGTTATATGAACACCATATATTTT.

The CDR3 region is CASNHHDQPQHF. Here the CDR3 DNA reads TGTGCCAGCAACCATCACGATCAGCCCCAGCATTTT. The rearrangement links TRBV21-1 to TRBJ1-5. TRBV21-1 corresponds to a pseudogene. CDR3 length: 12 residues.

The gene calls are TRBV25-1 and TRBJ2-1; D is unresolved. Trimming stripped 4 bases from V and 7 bases from J, with 8 bases between. The CDR3 has 12 amino acids. Germline V gene sequence: CDR1 MGHDK, CDR2 SYGVNS. The CDR3 spells CASSVGRNEQFF. The CDR3 DNA follows: TGTGCCAGCAGTGTGGGTAGAAATGAGCAGTTCTTC.

The chain has TRBV4-1 and TRBJ2-7, with 8 positions matching TRBD1. The V gene's germline CDR1 is MGHRA and CDR2 YSYEKL. CDR3 length: 18 amino acids. The V and J ends lost 0 bases and 2 bases, in that order; junction bases with no gene match: 12. Here the CDR3 reads CASSQDSRSDRVAYEQYF. CDR3 sequence (DNA): TGCGCCAGCAGCCAAGATTCTAGATCGGACAGGGTCGCCTACGAGCAGTACTTC.

This chain links TRBV21-1 with TRBJ2-1; the D segment call TRBD2 is taken from the table without a DNA check. TRBV21-1 is an annotated pseudogene. The CDR3 runs to 19 residues. The CDR3 nucleotides read TGTGCCAGCAGCGCTAGACCGGGACTAGCGGGAGATCAGTACAATGAGCAGTTCTTC. It is translated as CASSARPGLAGDQYNEQFF.

A note on this clone: The same CDR3 is also encoded by other DNA sequences in this sample. The chain carries TRBV27 and TRBJ2-2; the D gene is possibly TRBD2 (5 bases). The CDR3 length is 14 residues. CDR1 is MNHEY and CDR2 is SMNVEV in the germline V gene (reference sequence). V was trimmed by 6 bases and J by 1 base, leaving 9 bases between them. CDR3 sequence reads: CASSLGRNTGELFF. The DNA for the CDR3 is TGTGCCAGCAGCCTAGGGAGGAACACCGGGGAGCTGTTTTTT.

The chain carries TRBV5-8 and TRBJ1-1, with D perhaps matching TRBD1 (5 bases). Trimming took off 2 bases at V and 1 base at J, with 12 bases between the two ends. The V gene's germline CDR1 is SGHTS and CDR2 YDEGEE. The CDR3 runs to 15 residues. CDR3 in amino acids: CASSLRWGWNTEAFF. CDR3 DNA: TGTGCCAGCAGCTTACGGTGGGGCTGGAACACTGAAGCTTTCTTT.

The rearrangement links TRBV29-1 to TRBJ2-7; 12 bases line up with TRBD2. V trimming: 2 bases; J trimming: 2 bases; junction bases outside the gene matches: 4. The length of the CDR3 is 15 residues. CDR1 SQVTM and CDR2 ANQGSEA come from the germline V gene. CDR3 sequence reads: CSVERASGRAYEQYF. The DNA of the CDR3 is TGCAGCGTTGAAAGGGCTAGCGGGAGGGCCTACGAGCAGTACTTC.

This chain uses TRBV19 with TRBJ2-5, with D tentatively TRBD1 or TRBD2 (5 bases each). In germline, CDR1 is LNHDA, CDR2 SQIVND (reference sequence). The length of the CDR3 is 16 residues. Trimming stripped 2 bases from V and 1 base from J, with 14 bases between. The DNA of the CDR3 is TGTGCCAGTAGTATACACCCAGGGAGTACCCAAGAGACCCAGTACTTC. Translating it yields CASSIHPGSTQETQYF.

A note on this clone: The same CDR3 also results from other DNA sequences found in this sample. The V call is TRBV27, the J call TRBJ2-1; 13 bases agree with TRBD2. Trimming at V came to 2 bases and at J to 4 bases, leaving 2 bases not matched to a gene. Germline CDR1 reads MNHEY; CDR2 reads SMNVEV (reference sequence). The CDR3 totals 16 residues. The CDR3 DNA follows: TGTGCCAGCAGTTTAAGACTAGCGGGAGGTTACAATGAGCAGTTCTTC. Encoded protein: CASSLRLAGGYNEQFF.

The chain is built from TRBV28 and TRBJ2-2; D is possibly TRBD1 or TRBD2 (5 bases each). V shed 10 bases and J shed 0 bases, with 15 bases lying between them. Per germline, CDR1 MDHEN and CDR2 SYDVKM. The CDR3 is 15 amino acids. CDR3 sequence: CATAGTEANTGELFF. Written as DNA, the CDR3 is TGTGCCACAGCCGGGACCGAGGCGAACACCGGGGAGCTGTTTTTT.

The chain has TRBV27 and TRBJ2-5; D is unclear. Germline lookup yields CDR1 MNHEY and CDR2 SMNVEV (reference sequence). The germline V and J ends were trimmed by 0 bases and 4 bases, with 12 bases remaining between them. CDR3 size: 15 residues. The CDR3 here is CASSLSTWVGETQYF. CDR3 in DNA: TGTGCCAGCAGTTTATCGACGTGGGTAGGAGAGACCCAGTACTTC.

This chain links TRBV28 with TRBJ2-7, with D maybe TRBD1 (6 bases). Germline assignment: CDR1 MDHEN and CDR2 SYDVKM. This CDR3 spans 17 amino acids. V gave up 6 bases and J gave up 5 bases, with 26 bases separating them. The CDR3 DNA is TGTGCCAGCAGAACAGGGATGCAGGCAGGGGTCCCAAACGAGCAGTACTTC. Its protein product is CASRTGMQAGVPNEQYF.

This clone showed up just a few times. The gene calls are TRBV19 and TRBJ2-2; D might be TRBD2 (6 bases). Trimming stripped 1 base from V and 4 bases from J, with 10 bases between. Germline loops: CDR1 LNHDA, CDR2 SQIVND (reference sequence). The CDR3 runs 15 residues. CDR3 coding DNA: TGTGCCAGTAGTATAGCGGGAGTCGGCACCGGGGAGCTGTTTTTT. It yields the protein CASSIAGVGTGELFF.

V is TRBV28 and J is TRBJ1-2, with D possibly being TRBD1 (6 bases). Germline V CDR1 and CDR2: MDHEN, SYDVKM. The CDR3 is made up of 13 amino acids. Trimming took off 1 base at V and 6 bases at J, with 9 bases between the two ends. Written as DNA, the CDR3 is TGTGCCAGCAGTTTATCAGGGGTAAATGGCTACACCTTC. Its translation is CASSLSGVNGYTF.

V usage is TRBV6-6 and J usage is TRBJ2-7; D is unclear. This CDR3 contains 14 residues. CDR1 is MNHNY and CDR2 is SVGAGI in the germline V gene (reference sequence). The V gene lost 4 bases and the J gene lost 0 bases, with 10 bases spanning the gap. The CDR3 DNA sequence: TGTGCCAGCAGTTGCAGGATAAGCTCCTACGAGCAGTACTTC. It specifies CASSCRISSYEQYF.

The V and J genes are TRBV15 and TRBJ2-7; 7 nucleotides match TRBD1. CDR1 and CDR2 from the germline V gene are LNHNV and YYDKDF (reference sequence). Trimming took 4 bases from V and 2 from J; bases not matched to a gene: 5. The CDR3 spans 14 residues. The CDR3 region has the DNA TGTGCCACCAGCAAGATTCAGGGGGCCTACGAGCAGTACTTC. Protein sequence: CATSKIQGAYEQYF.

This CDR3 is CASSTRENNEKLFF. CDR3 in DNA: TGTGCCAGCAGCACCCGGGAGAACAATGAAAAACTGTTTTTT. The chain joins TRBV7-8 to TRBJ1-4, with D unclear. Trimming took 5 bases from V and 5 from J, leaving 12 bases between them. This CDR3 is 14 amino acids long. The germline V gene encodes CDR1 SGHVS and CDR2 FQNEAQ.